These T cell receptor beta chains were read from a single sample in a study of blood T cell repertoires in COVID-19. TCRdb's copy holds only in-frame clones and misses some; the assay was immunoSEQ multiplex PCR. The data hold fewer than 200,000 clones, with around 87% observed a single time. Material: peripheral blood. All receptors come from a man aged 35-49 years with active or convalescent COVID-19. CDR3s include the opening cysteine and the closing phenylalanine or tryptophan. Fields, in order: J gene, D gene, clone size, V gene, CDR3 length, CDR3 DNA, CDR3 protein. The D gene is left open where the match is weak. Clone size appears in some rows only: once, few, many, or a class for an expanded clone.

TRBJ2-5,-,few,TRBV6-1,14,TGTGCCAGCAGTGAAGACCCCAGGGATAAGACCCAGTACTTC,CASSEDPRDKTQYF
TRBJ1-2,-,-,TRBV5-4,13,TGTGCCAGCAGCCCAGACCAGGGCTATGGCTACACCTTC,CASSPDQGYGYTF
TRBJ1-5,-,-,TRBV16,16,TGTGCCAGCAGCCAATCAGGGGGGGCGGCTAATCAGCCCCAGCATTTT,CASSQSGGAANQPQHF
TRBJ1-1,-,-,TRBV7-6,16,TGTGCCAGCAGCTTAGTGGGGCAGGATGTGAACACTGAAGCTTTCTTT,CASSLVGQDVNTEAFF
TRBJ2-2,TRBD2,-,TRBV27,16,TGTGCCAGCAGTTCCGCGGGGGGTGCGAACACCGGGGAGCTGTTTTTT,CASSSAGGANTGELFF
TRBJ1-4,-,-,TRBV3-1/TRBV3-2,12,TGTGCCAGCAGCCTCCTTAATGAAAAACTGTTTTTT,CASSLLNEKLFF
TRBJ1-2,-,-,TRBV19,11,TGTGCCAGTATTTCGGGATATGGCTACACCTTC,CASISGYGYTF
TRBJ1-6,TRBD1,-,TRBV6-5,15,TGTGCCAGCAGTTACTCTTTGGACAGGAATTCACCCCTCCACTTT,CASSYSLDRNSPLHF
TRBJ1-4,TRBD1,-,TRBV10-3,16,TGTGCCATCAGTGAAGTGGACAGGGCAACTAATGAAAAACTGTTTTTT,CAISEVDRATNEKLFF
TRBJ1-5,-,once,TRBV4-1,14,TGCGCCAGCAGCCAAGATACGGGTGCTCAGCCCCAGCATTTT,CASSQDTGAQPQHF
TRBJ1-2,-,-,TRBV6-5,14,TGTGCCAGCAGAATAATCGACAGGTTACATGGCTACACCTTC,CASRIIDRLHGYTF
TRBJ2-7,-,-,TRBV28,15,TGTGCCAGCAGCTTTGACAGGACCCTCTCCTACGAGCAGTACTTC,CASSFDRTLSYEQYF
TRBJ1-1,TRBD1,-,TRBV7-2,15,TGTGCCAGCAGCTTTGTGGGACAGGGAAACACTGAAGCTTTCTTT,CASSFVGQGNTEAFF
TRBJ2-3,-,-,TRBV5-1,14,TGCGCCAGCAGCTCGTATATGAGCACAGATACGCAGTATTTT,CASSSYMSTDTQYF
TRBJ2-1,-,-,TRBV12-3/TRBV12-4,13,TGTGCCAGCAGTTTTGGTCCCCGGTCTGAGCAGTTCTTC,CASSFGPRSEQFF
TRBJ1-4,-,-,TRBV3-1/TRBV3-2,15,TGTGCCAGCAGCCACACAGGTGGGACAAATGAAAAACTGTTTTTT,CASSHTGGTNEKLFF
TRBJ2-7,-,few,TRBV5-1,13,TGCGCCAGCAGCTTGAGCACAGGGCGCGAGCAGTACTTC,CASSLSTGREQYF
TRBJ1-4,TRBD1,-,TRBV28,15,TGTGCCAGCAGCGTTAGACAGGGGCTTCACGAAAAACTGTTTTTT,CASSVRQGLHEKLFF
TRBJ1-1,-,-,TRBV5-1,14,TGCGCCAGCAGCCCACATGGGGGCGCGGCTGAAGCTTTCTTT,CASSPHGGAAEAFF
TRBJ2-6,-,-,TRBV7-2,15,TGTGCCAGCAGCCCATTCAGGGCCGGGGCCAACGTCCTGACTTTC,CASSPFRAGANVLTF
TRBJ1-2,TRBD1,-,TRBV7-9,13,TGTGCCAGCAGCCTGCAGGGACAGGATGGCTACACCTTC,CASSLQGQDGYTF
TRBJ1-2,-,-,TRBV5-1,14,TGCGCCAGCAGCTTGGAAACAGACAACTATGGCTACACCTTC,CASSLETDNYGYTF
TRBJ2-1,TRBD2,-,TRBV29-1,14,TGCAGCGTTGGAAGACTAGCGGGGTACAATGAGCAGTTCTTC,CSVGRLAGYNEQFF
TRBJ1-6,TRBD1,-,TRBV27,15,TGTGCCAGCAGTTTAGACAGGGCCTATAATTCACCCCTCCACTTT,CASSLDRAYNSPLHF
TRBJ1-2,-,-,TRBV18,15,TGTGCCAGCTCACCACCGAGGTCCAGGGGTGGCGGCTACACCTTC,CASSPPRSRGGGYTF
TRBJ1-2,-,-,TRBV2,13,TGTGCCAGCGCTGGACAGCTTGGCTATGGCTACACCTTC,CASAGQLGYGYTF
TRBJ2-3,-,-,TRBV19,13,TGTGCCAGTAGCCCAATCGGACTGCACACGCAGTATTTT,CASSPIGLHTQYF
TRBJ1-4,-,-,TRBV7-8,13,TGTGCCAGCAGCTTCGGCGGGAATGAAAAACTGTTTTTT,CASSFGGNEKLFF
TRBJ1-1,-,-,TRBV5-1,13,TGCGCCAGCAGCTTGGCGGGGTACACTGAAGCTTTCTTT,CASSLAGYTEAFF
TRBJ1-5,TRBD1,-,TRBV20-1,16,TGCAGTGCTAGTAATACAGGGGGCGTGAGCAATCAGCCCCAGCATTTT,CSASNTGGVSNQPQHF
TRBJ2-7,-,-,TRBV7-9,13,TGTGCCAGCAGCAAGGGAGCGTCCTACGAGCAGTACTTC,CASSKGASYEQYF
TRBJ2-3,TRBD2,-,TRBV9,13,TGTGCCAGCACTAGCGGGCCTTGGGATACGCAGTATTTT,CASTSGPWDTQYF
TRBJ2-2,-,-,TRBV29-1,14,TGCAGCGCCCACGGAGGAAGCCCTCACGGGGAGCTGTTTTTT,CSAHGGSPHGELFF
TRBJ2-3,TRBD2,-,TRBV19,15,TGTGCCAGCTCCCGGTCTAGCGGGCGCACAGATACGCAGTATTTT,CASSRSSGRTDTQYF
TRBJ1-5,-,-,TRBV28,16,TGTGCCAGCAGCCCAGGCGCTGGGGGAGGGGGTCAGCCCCAGCATTTT,CASSPGAGGGGQPQHF
TRBJ1-1,-,-,TRBV19,14,TGTGCCAGTAGTATTTTGGGCCTTAACACTGAAGCTTTCTTT,CASSILGLNTEAFF
TRBJ1-2,-,few,TRBV7-3,14,TGTGCCAGCAGCCCCACCGCGGGGACGGGTGGCTACACCTTC,CASSPTAGTGGYTF
TRBJ1-4,-,-,TRBV6-1,16,TGTGCCAGCAGTGAAGCGTCCAGGGATCTTGATGAAAAACTGTTTTTT,CASSEASRDLDEKLFF